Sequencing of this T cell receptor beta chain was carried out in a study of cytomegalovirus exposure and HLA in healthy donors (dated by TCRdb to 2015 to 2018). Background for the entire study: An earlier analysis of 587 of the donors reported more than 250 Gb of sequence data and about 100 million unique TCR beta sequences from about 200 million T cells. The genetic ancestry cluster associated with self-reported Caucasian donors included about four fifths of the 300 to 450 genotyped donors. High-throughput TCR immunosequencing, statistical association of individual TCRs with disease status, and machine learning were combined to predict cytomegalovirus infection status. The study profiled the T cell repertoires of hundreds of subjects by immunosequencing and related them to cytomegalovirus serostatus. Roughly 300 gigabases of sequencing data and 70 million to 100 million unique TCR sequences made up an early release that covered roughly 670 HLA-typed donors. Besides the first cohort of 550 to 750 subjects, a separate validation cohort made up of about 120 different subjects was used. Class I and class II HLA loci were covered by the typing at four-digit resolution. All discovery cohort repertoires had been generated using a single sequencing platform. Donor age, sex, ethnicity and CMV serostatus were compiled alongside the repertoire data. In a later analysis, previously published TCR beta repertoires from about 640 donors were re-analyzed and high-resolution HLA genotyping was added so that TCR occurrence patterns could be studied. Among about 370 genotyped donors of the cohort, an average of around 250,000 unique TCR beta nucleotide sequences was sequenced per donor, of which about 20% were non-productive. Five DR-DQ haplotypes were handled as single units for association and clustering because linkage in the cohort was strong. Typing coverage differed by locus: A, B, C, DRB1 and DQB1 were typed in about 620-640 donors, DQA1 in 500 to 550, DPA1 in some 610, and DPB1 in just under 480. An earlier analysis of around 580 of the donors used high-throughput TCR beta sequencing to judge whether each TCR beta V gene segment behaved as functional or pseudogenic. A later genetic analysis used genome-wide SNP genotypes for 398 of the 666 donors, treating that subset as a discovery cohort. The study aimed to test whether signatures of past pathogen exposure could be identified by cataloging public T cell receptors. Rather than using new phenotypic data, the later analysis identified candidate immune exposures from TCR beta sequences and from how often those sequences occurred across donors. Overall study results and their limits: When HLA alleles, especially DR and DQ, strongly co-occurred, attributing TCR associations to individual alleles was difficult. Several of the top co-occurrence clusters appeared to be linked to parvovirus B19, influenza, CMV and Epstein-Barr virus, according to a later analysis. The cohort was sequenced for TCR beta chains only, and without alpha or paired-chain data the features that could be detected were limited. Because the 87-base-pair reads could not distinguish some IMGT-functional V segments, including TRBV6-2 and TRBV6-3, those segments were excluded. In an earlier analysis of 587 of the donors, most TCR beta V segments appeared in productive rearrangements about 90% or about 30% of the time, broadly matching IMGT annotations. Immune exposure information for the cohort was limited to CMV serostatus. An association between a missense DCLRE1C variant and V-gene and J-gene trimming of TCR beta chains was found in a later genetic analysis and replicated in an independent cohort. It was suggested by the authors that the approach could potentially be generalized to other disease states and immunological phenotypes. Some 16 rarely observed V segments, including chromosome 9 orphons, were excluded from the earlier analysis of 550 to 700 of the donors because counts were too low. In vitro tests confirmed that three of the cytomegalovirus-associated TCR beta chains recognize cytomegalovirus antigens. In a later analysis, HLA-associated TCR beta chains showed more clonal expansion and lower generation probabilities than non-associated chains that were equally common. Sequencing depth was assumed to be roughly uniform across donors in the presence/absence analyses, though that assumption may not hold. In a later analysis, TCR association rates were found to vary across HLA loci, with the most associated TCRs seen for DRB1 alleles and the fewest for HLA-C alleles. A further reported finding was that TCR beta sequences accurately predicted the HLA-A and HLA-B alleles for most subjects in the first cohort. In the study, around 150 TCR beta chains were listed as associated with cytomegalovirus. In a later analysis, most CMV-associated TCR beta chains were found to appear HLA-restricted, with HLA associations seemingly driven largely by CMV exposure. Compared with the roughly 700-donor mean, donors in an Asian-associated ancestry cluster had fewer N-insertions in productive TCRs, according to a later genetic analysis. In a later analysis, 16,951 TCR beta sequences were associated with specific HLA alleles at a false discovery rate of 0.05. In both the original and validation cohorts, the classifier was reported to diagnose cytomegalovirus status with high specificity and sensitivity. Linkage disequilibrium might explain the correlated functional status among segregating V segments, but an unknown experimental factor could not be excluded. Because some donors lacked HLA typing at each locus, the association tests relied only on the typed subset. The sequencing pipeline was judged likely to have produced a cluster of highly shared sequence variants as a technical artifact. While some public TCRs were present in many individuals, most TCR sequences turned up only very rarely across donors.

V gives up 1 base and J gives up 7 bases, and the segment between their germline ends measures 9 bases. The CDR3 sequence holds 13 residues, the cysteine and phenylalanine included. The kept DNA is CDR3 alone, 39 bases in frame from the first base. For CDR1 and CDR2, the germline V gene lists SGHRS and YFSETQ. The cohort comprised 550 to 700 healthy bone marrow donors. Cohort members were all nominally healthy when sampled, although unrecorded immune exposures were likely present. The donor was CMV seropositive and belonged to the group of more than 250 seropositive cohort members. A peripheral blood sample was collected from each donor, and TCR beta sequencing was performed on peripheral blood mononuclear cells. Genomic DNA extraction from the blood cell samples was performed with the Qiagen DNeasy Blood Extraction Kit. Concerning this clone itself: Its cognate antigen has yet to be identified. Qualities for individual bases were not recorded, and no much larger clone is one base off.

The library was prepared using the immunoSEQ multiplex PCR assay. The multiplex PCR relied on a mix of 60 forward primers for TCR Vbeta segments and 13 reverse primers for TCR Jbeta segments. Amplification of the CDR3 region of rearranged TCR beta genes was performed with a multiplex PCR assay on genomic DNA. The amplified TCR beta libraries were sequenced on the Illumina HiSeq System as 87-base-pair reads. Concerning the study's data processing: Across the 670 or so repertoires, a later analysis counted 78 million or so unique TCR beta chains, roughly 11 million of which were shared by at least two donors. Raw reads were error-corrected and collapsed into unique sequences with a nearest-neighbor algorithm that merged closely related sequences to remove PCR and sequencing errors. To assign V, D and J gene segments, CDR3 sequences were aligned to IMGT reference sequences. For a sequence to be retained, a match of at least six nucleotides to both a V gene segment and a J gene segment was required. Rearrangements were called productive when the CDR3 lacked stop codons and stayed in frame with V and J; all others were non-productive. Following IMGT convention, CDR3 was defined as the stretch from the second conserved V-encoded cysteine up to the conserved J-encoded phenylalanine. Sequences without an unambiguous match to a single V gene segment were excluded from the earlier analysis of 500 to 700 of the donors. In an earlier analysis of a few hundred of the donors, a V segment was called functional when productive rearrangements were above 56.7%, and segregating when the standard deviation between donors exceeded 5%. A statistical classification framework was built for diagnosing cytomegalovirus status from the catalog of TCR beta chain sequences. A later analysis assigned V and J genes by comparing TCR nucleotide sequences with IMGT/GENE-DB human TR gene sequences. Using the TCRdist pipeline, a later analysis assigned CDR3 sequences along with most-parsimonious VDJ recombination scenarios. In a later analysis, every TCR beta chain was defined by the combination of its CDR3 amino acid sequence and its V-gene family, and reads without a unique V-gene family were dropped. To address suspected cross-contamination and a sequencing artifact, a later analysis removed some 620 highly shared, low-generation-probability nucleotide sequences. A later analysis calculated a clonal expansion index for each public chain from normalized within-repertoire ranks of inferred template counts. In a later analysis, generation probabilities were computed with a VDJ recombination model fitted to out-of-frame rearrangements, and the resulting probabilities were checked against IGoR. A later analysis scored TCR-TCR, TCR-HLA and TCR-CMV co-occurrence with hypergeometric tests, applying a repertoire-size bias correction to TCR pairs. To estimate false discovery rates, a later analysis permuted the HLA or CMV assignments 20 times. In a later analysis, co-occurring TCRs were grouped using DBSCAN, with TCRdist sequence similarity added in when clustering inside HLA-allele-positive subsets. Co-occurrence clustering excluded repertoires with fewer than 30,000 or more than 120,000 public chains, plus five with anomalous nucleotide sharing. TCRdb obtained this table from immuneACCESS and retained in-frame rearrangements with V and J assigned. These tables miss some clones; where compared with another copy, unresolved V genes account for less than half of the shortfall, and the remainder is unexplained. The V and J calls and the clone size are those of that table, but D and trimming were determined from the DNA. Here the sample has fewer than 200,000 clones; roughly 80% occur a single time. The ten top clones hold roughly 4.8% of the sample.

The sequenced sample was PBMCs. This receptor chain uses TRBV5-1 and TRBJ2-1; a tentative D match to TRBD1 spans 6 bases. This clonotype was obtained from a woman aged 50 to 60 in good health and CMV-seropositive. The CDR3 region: CASSLTGLNEQFF. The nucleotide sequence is TGCGCCAGCAGCTTGACAGGGCTTAATGAGCAGTTCTTC.